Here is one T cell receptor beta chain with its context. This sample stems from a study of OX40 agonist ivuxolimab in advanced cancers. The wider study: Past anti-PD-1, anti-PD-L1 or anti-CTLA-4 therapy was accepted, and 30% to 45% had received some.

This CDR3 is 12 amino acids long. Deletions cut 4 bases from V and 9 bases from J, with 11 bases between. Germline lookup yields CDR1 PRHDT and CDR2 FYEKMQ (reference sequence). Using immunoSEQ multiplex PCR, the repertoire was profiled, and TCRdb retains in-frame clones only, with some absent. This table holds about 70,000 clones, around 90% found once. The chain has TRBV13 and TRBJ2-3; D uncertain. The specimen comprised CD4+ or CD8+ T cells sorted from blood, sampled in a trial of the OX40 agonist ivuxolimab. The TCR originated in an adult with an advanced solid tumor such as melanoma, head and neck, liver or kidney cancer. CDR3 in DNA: TGTGCCAGCAGCTACCAATATGGGACGCAGTATTTT. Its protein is CASSYQYGTQYF.